The sequence of this TCR beta chain was determined in a study of blood T cell repertoires in COVID-19. Study summary: Acute and convalescent COVID-19 samples came from the United States, Italy and Spain.

This CDR3 has 13 amino acids. Germline loops: CDR1 SGHDT, CDR2 YYEEEE. Trimming shortened V by 1 base and J by 7 bases, and 8 bases separated the two germline ends. Here immunoSEQ multiplex PCR was the method, and the copy in TCRdb shows in-frame clones only, minus some. The sample holds just over 300,000 clones, nearly 90% seen once. Followed over time, Seattle patients had been enrolled while infection was active. Sequenced input: peripheral blood. This clonotype was sampled from a woman aged 30 to 39 with COVID-19, enrolled during active disease. The chain joins TRBV5-6 to TRBJ2-2, with D possibly TRBD2 on 5 matching bases. The CDR3 loop is CASSLNRDGELFF. In nucleotides, the CDR3 is TGTGCCAGCAGCTTGAACCGGGACGGGGAGCTGTTTTTT.